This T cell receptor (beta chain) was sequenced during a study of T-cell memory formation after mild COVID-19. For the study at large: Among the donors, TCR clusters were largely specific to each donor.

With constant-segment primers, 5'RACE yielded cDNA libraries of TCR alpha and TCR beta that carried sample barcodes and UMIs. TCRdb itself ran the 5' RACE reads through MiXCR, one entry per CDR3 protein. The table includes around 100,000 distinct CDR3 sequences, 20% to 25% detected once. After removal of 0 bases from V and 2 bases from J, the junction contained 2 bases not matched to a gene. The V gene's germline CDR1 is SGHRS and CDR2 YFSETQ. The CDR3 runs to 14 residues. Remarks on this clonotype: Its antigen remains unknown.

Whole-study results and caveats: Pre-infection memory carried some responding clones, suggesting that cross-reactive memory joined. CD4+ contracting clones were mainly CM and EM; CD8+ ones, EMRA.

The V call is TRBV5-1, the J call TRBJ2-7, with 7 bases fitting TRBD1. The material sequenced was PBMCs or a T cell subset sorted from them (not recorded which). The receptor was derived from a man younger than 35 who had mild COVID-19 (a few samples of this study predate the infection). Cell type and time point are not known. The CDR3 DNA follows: TGCGCCAGCAGCTTGGAGACAGGGACCTACGAGCAGTACTTC. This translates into CASSLETGTYEQYF.